The entry below describes one T cell receptor beta chain. Those enrolled, adults aged about 18 to 89 years, came from fewer than 25 US areas. Allocation to cohorts depended on clinical history reported by the participants. This sample was included in a study of blood T cell repertoires in COVID-19. Looking at the study overall: Specimens from acute and convalescent COVID-19 originated in the United States, Italy and Spain.

The authors' processing: Reference gene primer amplification gave estimated nucleated cell counts. The data were produced by immunoSEQ multiplex PCR, yet TCRdb's version contains in-frame clones alone and is incomplete. V and J calls and clone size are copied from that table; D and trimming were computed from the DNA. Here the sample spans under 250,000 clones, about 80% being singletons. The receptor comes from a woman in her thirties or forties with acute COVID-19. The sequencing sample was made of PBMCs or T cells enriched from blood (not recorded which).

The CDR3 sequence is CASSSGLVGTGELFF. CDR3 nucleotides: TGTGCCAGCAGCTCAGGACTAGTCGGGACCGGGGAGCTGTTTTTT. The rearrangement uses TRBV11-1 and TRBJ2-2, with 7 positions matching TRBD2. Trimming cost V 4 bases and J 5 bases; bases outside gene matches: 7. The germline gives CDR1 SGHAT, CDR2 FQDESV (reference sequence). The CDR3 runs to 15 residues.